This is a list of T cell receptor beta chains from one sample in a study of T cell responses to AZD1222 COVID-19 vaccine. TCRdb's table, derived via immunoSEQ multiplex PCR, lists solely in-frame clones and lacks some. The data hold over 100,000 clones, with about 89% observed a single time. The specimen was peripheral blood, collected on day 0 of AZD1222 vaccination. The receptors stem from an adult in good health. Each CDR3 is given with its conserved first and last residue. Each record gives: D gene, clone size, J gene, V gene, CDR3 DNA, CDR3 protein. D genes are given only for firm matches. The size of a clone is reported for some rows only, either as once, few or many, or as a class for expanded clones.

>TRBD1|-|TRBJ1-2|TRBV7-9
TGTGCCAGCAGCTCAAAACCGGGACAGGGGGCGGATGGCTACACCTTC
CASSSKPGQGADGYTF
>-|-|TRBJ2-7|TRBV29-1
TGCAGCGTTGCTTCGCTTCCAGGGGCCTACGAGCAGTACTTC
CSVASLPGAYEQYF
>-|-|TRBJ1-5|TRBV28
TGTGCCAGCAGTGCCGGAAATCAGCCCCAGCATTTT
CASSAGNQPQHF
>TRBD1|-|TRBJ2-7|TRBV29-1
TGCAGCGTTAACAGGGGAATGTCCTACGAGCAGTACTTC
CSVNRGMSYEQYF
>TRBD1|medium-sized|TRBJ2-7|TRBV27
TGTGCCAGCAGTTTATGGGCGACAGGGGGAAAAGAGCAGTACTTC
CASSLWATGGKEQYF
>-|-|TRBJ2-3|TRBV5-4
TGTGCCAGCAGCTGGAACAGGGAAGATACGCAGTATTTT
CASSWNREDTQYF
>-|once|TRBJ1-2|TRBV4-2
TGTGCCAGCAGCGAAAAGGAGCGGGGGCATTATGTCTCTGGCTACACCTTC
CASSEKERGHYVSGYTF
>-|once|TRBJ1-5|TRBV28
TGTGCCAGCAGTTCCGGACAGACTAGCAATCAGCCCCAGCATTTT
CASSSGQTSNQPQHF
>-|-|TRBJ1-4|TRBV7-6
TGTGCCAGCAGCCCTCTGCCTCCAGGTGGGAGCGGAGAAAAACTGTTTTTT
CASSPLPPGGSGEKLFF
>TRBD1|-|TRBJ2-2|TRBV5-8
TGTGCCAGCAGCTTGGGTTTTTTCGGGACAGGGGTCACCGGGGAGCTGTTTTTT
CASSLGFFGTGVTGELFF
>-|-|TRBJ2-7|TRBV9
TGTGCCAGCAGCGGGGACGGCTACGAGCAGTACTTC
CASSGDGYEQYF
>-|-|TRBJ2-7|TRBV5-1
TGCGCCAGCAGCTGGGAGGGGGACTACGAGCAGTACTTC
CASSWEGDYEQYF
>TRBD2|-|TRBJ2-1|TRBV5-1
TGCGCCAGCAGCTTGGTAACGGGGGGAGGTTACAATGAGCAGTTCTTC
CASSLVTGGGYNEQFF
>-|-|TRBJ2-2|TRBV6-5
TGTGCCAGCAGTTTCGACAGGGGGGAGCTGTTTTTT
CASSFDRGELFF
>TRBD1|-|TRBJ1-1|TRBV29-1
TGCAGCGTGAATACTCGGGACAGGGGGGGCACTGAAGCTTTCTTT
CSVNTRDRGGTEAFF
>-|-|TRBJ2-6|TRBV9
TGTGCCAGCAGCGTAGTGGCAGTCCTAAGCTCTGGGGCCAACGTCCTGACTTTC
CASSVVAVLSSGANVLTF